The clone carrying this T cell receptor beta chain was recorded at least ten times. Antigen specificity is unknown. This sample is drawn from a study of CD8 T cells in ankylosing spondylitis. Whole-study findings and limits: Disease-linked clones reportedly concentrated significantly in matched ankylosing spondylitis synovial fluid. Roughly eight highly homologous variants made up a TCR beta motif that seemed to typify ankylosing spondylitis blood. Clones linked to the disease showed a CD8+ phenotype. They occurred at relatively low frequencies in peripheral blood.

With molecular barcodes, quantitative 5'-RACE was used to make the TCR beta libraries. Each CDR3 protein is one row after TCRdb ran MiXCR on the 5' RACE reads. This table holds approximately 250,000 distinct CDR3 sequences, roughly 8% found once. The CDR3 is 15 residues long. V shed 4 bases and J 9 bases; nucleotides not matched to a gene: 8. From germline, CDR1 is LGHNA and CDR2 YSLEER. The chain joins TRBV4-3 to TRBJ2-1; 11 bases are shared with TRBD2. The sample consisted of blood, either unsorted or a sorted T cell fraction (not recorded which). This receptor was identified in a female donor with ankylosing spondylitis or in good health (not recorded which). In nucleotides, the CDR3 is TGCGCCAGCAGCCCTCTAGCGGGAGGATTTGGTGAGCAGTTCTTC. Translation: CASSPLAGGFGEQFF.